This passage covers 18 T cell receptor beta chains from one sample sequenced in a study of beta chain features in type 1 diabetes. Sequencing targeted expressed TCRB transcripts, as all isolated RNA had been reverse transcribed. The data were produced by immunoSEQ multiplex PCR, yet TCRdb's version contains in-frame clones alone and is incomplete. The repertoire holds about 290,000 clones, 7% to 9% seen once, with approximately 0.93% in the top ten. The sequenced sample was central memory CD4+ T cells from blood. All receptors come from a woman between 18 and 29 years old in good health.

A few counts support this clone. At one of its ends the junction is not consistent with the germline gene, which may arise from a read error. The chain carries TRBV20-1 and TRBJ1-1; no definite D call. The CDR3 consists of 10 residues. Germline V lookup: CDR1 DFQATT, CDR2 SNEGSKA (reference sequence). CDR3 protein: CSARDERYVF. The CDR3 nucleotides read TGCAGTGCTAGAGACGAAAGGTATGTCTTT.

This clone was observed a handful of times. The chain combines TRBV2 with TRBJ2-5; the D gene could be TRBD1 or TRBD2 (6 bases each). There are 12 residues in the CDR3. The V gene lost 3 bases and the J gene lost 7 bases, with 9 bases spanning the gap. Germline loops: CDR1 SNHLY, CDR2 FYNNEI. CDR3 amino acids: CASSDRGGTQYF. In nucleotides, the CDR3 is TGTGCCAGCAGTGACAGGGGAGGGACCCAGTACTTC.

This clone was recorded a few times. The J gene is TRBJ1-6, the V gene TRBV6-1; no reliable D call. Germline-derived CDR1 and CDR2 are MNHNS and SASEGT. V lost 7 bases, J lost 4 bases, and 5 bases lay in between. This CDR3 is built from 12 residues. CDR3 bases: TGTGCCAGCATGCGGTATAATTCACCCCTCCACTTT. It specifies CASMRYNSPLHF.

The J gene is TRBJ2-2, the V gene TRBV7-3, with D perhaps matching TRBD1 or TRBD2 (5 bases each). The CDR3 has 15 amino acids. V gave up 2 bases and J gave up 3 bases, with 10 bases separating them. Germline V lookup: CDR1 SGHTA, CDR2 FQGTGA. The CDR3 sequence is CASSLGAGDTGELFF. The CDR3 DNA reads as TGTGCCAGCAGCTTAGGGGCCGGGGACACCGGGGAGCTGTTTTTT.

In this sample, this clone turned up many times. This chain links TRBV7-9 with TRBJ2-7, with D maybe TRBD2 (6 bases). The length of the CDR3 is 14 residues. Trimming pared 4 bases from V and 1 base from J, leaving 11 bases between. Looked up from germline, CDR1 is SEHNR and CDR2 is FQNEAQ (reference sequence). DNA of the CDR3: TGTGCCAGCAGCTCTGGCGGGACTTCCTACGAGCAGTACGTC. This codes for CASSSGGTSYEQYV.

This clone showed up just a few times. The rearrangement joins TRBV6-5 to TRBJ1-1; D gene unclear. The germline V gene encodes CDR1 MNHEY and CDR2 SVGAGI. The CDR3 runs 13 residues. V was shortened by 0 bases and J by 0 bases, with 2 bases between the two germline ends. The CDR3, as DNA: TGTGCCAGCAGTTACTCGGTGAACACTGAAGCTTTCTTT. Translated, it gives CASSYSVNTEAFF.

This clone was seen only a few times. V and J are TRBV9 and TRBJ2-3; unclear D gene. CDR3 length equals 15 residues. Germline CDR1 reads SGDLS; CDR2 reads YYNGEE. Trimming took off 2 bases at V and 5 bases at J, with 15 bases between the two ends. CDR3 sequence: CASSVQSIPKDTQYF. CDR3 coding DNA: TGTGCCAGCAGCGTCCAGTCGATTCCAAAAGATACGCAGTATTTT.

The chain combines TRBV29-1 with TRBJ2-1; D is possibly TRBD1 (6 bases). V lost 2 bases and J 7 bases, leaving 21 bases between the germline ends. Germline loops: CDR1 SQVTM, CDR2 ANQGSEA. The CDR3 covers 16 residues. In DNA form, the CDR3 reads TGCAGCGTTGAATTTCTGGGCAGGGGAAGAATGAATGAGCAGTTCTTC. Encoded protein: CSVEFLGRGRMNEQFF.

This clone was seen a handful of times. Other DNA variants within this sample encode the same CDR3. This sequence joins TRBV7-9 and TRBJ1-1; D not resolved. This CDR3 is 13 amino acids long. V was trimmed by 2 bases and J by 0 bases, leaving 4 bases between them. From germline, CDR1 is SEHNR and CDR2 FQNEAQ (reference sequence). This CDR3 is CASSLQMNTEAFF. The CDR3 DNA is TGTGCCAGCAGCTTACAAATGAACACTGAAGCTTTCTTT.

V usage is TRBV7-2 and J usage is TRBJ2-6; TRBD1 matches at 8 bases. In germline, CDR1 is SGHTA, CDR2 FQGNSA. The V segment lost 4 bases and the J segment 0 bases; nucleotides outside the gene matches: 5. The CDR3 extends over 17 amino acids. CDR3 sequence reads: CASSSGQGVSGANVLTF. CDR3 DNA sequence: TGTGCCAGCAGCTCCGGACAGGGCGTCTCTGGGGCCAACGTCCTGACTTTC. Full variable domain (remainder filled in from reference TRBV7-2 and TRBJ2-6): GAGVSQSPSNKVTEKGKDVELRCDPISGHTALYWYRQSLGQGLEFLIYFQGNSAPDKSGLPSDRFSAERTGGSVSTLTIQRTQQEDSAVYLCASSSGQGVSGANVLTFGAGSRLTVL.

The chain combines TRBV7-3 with TRBJ1-5; D uncertain. CDR3 length equals 13 residues. The ends were cut back, 2 bases at V and 4 bases at J, with 6 bases in the middle. CDR1 SGHTA and CDR2 FQGTGA come from the germline V gene. The CDR3 spells CASSLGQNQPQHF. The CDR3 region has the DNA TGTGCCAGCAGCTTAGGGCAGAATCAGCCCCAGCATTTT.

This clone was seen a few times. The J gene is TRBJ2-1, the V gene TRBV27; 11 nucleotides line up with TRBD1. Germline lookup yields CDR1 MNHEY and CDR2 SMNVEV (reference sequence). There are 14 residues in the CDR3. With V trimmed by 6 bases and J by 8 bases, 6 bases remained unmatched. CDR3 coding DNA: TGTGCCAGCAGCCGGACAGGGGGCGTGGATGAGCAGTTCTTC. Translated, it gives CASSRTGGVDEQFF.

V usage is TRBV5-6 and J usage is TRBJ1-4, with no clear D. Looked up from germline, CDR1 is SGHDT and CDR2 is YYEEEE. This CDR3 has 15 residues. Trimming removed 0 bases from V and 5 bases from J, with 11 bases in between. CDR3 DNA: TGTGCCAGCAGCTTGGCGGCCAGTTGGAATGAAAAACTGTTTTTT. Residues: CASSLAASWNEKLFF. The whole variable domain, remainder taken from reference TRBV5-6 and TRBJ1-4, is DAGVTQSPTHLIKTRGQQVTLRCSPKSGHDTVSWYQQALGQGPQFIFQYYEEEERQRGNFPDRFSGHQFPNYSSELNVNALLLGDSALYLCASSLAASWNEKLFFGSGTQLSVL.

This rearrangement joins TRBV7-9 to TRBJ2-2, with 10 bases aligning to TRBD2. The trim removed 4 bases at V and 7 bases at J, leaving 15 bases unmatched. CDR3 length: 18 residues. Germline CDR1 reads SEHNR; CDR2 reads FQNEAQ (reference sequence). CDR3 in amino acids: CASSSFSLAGAIHGELFF. DNA for the CDR3: TGTGCCAGCAGCTCTTTCAGTCTAGCGGGAGCAATACACGGGGAGCTGTTTTTT.

This clone was seen a handful of times. This sequence joins TRBV30 and TRBJ2-5; D may be TRBD2 (5 bases). Germline V CDR1 and CDR2: GTSNPN, SVGIG (reference sequence). Trimming took 7 bases from V and 2 from J, leaving 8 bases between them. The CDR3 loop spans 11 amino acids. CDR3 nucleotide sequence: TGTGCCTCAGCGGTACAAGAGACCCAGTACTTC. Translation: CASAVQETQYF.

This clone was picked up many times. The chain recombines TRBV15 with TRBJ1-2, with TRBD1 matching over 8 bases. Looked up from germline, CDR1 is LNHNV and CDR2 is YYDKDF (reference sequence). CDR3 size: 16 residues. With 3 bases clipped from V and 4 bases from J, the junction kept 10 bases outside the gene matches. As DNA, the CDR3 is TGTGCCACCAGCAGCCTTTCGGCCAGGGGGCTCTATGGCTACACCTTC. This encodes CATSSLSARGLYGYTF.

V gene TRBV6-5 combines with J gene TRBJ2-7, with 12 bases that match TRBD2. The CDR3 totals 13 residues. Looked up from germline, CDR1 is MNHEY and CDR2 is SVGAGI. With V trimmed by 8 bases and J by 2 bases, 1 base remained unmatched. The CDR3 loop reads CASGLAGTYEQYF. DNA for the CDR3: TGTGCCAGCGGACTAGCGGGAACCTACGAGCAGTACTTC.

This clone was seen only a few times. V and J are TRBV28 and TRBJ1-5; TRBD1 matches at 9 bases. The CDR3 runs 15 residues. CDR1 and CDR2 from the germline V gene are MDHEN and SYDVKM. Germline trimming cut 6 bases from V and 7 bases from J; bases unmatched to any gene: 10. In DNA, the CDR3 is TGTGCCAGCAGCCCGGGACAGGGCGGAGGGCAGCCCCAGCATTTT. Its translation: CASSPGQGGGQPQHF.